The clone carrying this T cell receptor (beta chain) showed up just a few times. This table comes from immunoSEQ multiplex PCR, and its TCRdb copy is limited to in-frame clones, with some not included. Of fewer than 200,000 clones listed, about nine tenths are singletons. The record originates from a study of blood T cell repertoires in COVID-19. On the study more broadly: Samples came from the United States, Italy and Spain, spanning acute and convalescent COVID-19. T cells, B-cell-depleted T cells, or PBMCs supplied cDNA or gDNA.

Germline-derived CDR1 and CDR2 are LGHNA and YNFKEQ. V lost 0 bases, J lost 0 bases, and 5 bases stayed unmatched. This CDR3 is built from 18 residues. The source is a woman aged 60-75 years who had recovered from COVID-19. V gene TRBV4-2 combines with J gene TRBJ2-1; 10 nucleotides match TRBD2. Sequenced sample: peripheral blood. CDR3 residues: CASSQDPLAGDSYNEQFF. The CDR3 bases are TGTGCCAGCAGCCAAGATCCCCTAGCGGGGGACTCCTACAATGAGCAGTTCTTC.